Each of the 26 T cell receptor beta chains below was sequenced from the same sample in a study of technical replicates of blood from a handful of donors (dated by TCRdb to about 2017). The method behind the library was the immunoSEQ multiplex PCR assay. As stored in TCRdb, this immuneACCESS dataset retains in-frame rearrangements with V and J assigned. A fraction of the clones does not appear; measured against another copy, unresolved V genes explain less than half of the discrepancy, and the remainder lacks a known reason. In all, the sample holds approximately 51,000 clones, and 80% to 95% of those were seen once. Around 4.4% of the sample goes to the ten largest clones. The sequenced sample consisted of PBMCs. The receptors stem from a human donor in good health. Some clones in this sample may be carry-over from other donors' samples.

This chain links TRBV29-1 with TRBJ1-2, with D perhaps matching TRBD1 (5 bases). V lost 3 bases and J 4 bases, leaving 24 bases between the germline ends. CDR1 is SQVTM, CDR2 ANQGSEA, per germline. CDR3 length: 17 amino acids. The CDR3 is CSVDGEAGVGFGYGYTF. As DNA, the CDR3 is TGCAGCGTTGATGGGGAGGCGGGGGTCGGTTTCGGCTATGGCTACACCTTC.

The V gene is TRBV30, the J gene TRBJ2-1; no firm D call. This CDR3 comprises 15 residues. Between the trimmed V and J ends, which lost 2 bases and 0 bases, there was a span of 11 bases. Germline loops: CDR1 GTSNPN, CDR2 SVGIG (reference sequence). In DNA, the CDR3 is TGTGCCTGGAGTATCGGCACAGACTCCTACAATGAGCAGTTCTTC. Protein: CAWSIGTDSYNEQFF.

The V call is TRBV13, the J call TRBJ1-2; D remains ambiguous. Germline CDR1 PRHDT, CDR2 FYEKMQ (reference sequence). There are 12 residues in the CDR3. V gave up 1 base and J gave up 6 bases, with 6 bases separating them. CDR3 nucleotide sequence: TGTGCCAGCAGCTTAGACCAGAATGGCTACACCTTC. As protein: CASSLDQNGYTF.

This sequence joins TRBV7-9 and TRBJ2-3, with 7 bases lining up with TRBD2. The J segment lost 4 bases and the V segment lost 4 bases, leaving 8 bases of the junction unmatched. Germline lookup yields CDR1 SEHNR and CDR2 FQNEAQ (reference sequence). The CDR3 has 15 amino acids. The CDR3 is CASSYSRDYSDTQYF. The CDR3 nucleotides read TGTGCCAGCAGCTACAGTCGGGACTACTCAGATACGCAGTATTTT.

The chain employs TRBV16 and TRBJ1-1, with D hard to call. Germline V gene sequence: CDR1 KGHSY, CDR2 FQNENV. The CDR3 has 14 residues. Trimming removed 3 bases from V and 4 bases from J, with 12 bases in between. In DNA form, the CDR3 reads TGTGCCAGCAGCCACAGAGGGTCTAGCACTGAAGCTTTCTTT. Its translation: CASSHRGSSTEAFF.

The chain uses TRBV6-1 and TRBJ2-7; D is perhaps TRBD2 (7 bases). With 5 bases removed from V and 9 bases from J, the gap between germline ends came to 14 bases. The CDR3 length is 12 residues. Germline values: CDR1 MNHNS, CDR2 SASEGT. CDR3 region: CASSSLGGGQYF. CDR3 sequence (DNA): TGTGCCAGCAGTTCCTTAGGGGGGGGGCAGTACTTC.

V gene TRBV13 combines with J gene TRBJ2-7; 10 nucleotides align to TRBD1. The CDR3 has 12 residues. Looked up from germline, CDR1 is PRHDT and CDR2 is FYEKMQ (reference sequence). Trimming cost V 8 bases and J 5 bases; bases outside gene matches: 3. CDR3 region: CASGQGGNEQYF. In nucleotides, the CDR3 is TGTGCCAGCGGACAGGGGGGAAACGAGCAGTACTTC.

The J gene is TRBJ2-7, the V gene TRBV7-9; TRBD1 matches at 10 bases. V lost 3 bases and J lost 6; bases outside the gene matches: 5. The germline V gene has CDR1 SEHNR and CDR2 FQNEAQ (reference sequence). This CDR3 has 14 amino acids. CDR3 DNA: TGTGCCAGCAGCTTCGACAGGGGGCTTGGCGAGCAGTACTTC. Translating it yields CASSFDRGLGEQYF.

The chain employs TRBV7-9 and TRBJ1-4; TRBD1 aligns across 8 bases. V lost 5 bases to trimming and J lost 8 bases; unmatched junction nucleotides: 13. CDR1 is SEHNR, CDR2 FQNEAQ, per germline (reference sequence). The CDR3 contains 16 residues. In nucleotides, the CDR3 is TGTGCCAGCAGCACCCGCGACAGGGGTCTTGGAGAAAAACTGTTTTTT. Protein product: CASSTRDRGLGEKLFF.

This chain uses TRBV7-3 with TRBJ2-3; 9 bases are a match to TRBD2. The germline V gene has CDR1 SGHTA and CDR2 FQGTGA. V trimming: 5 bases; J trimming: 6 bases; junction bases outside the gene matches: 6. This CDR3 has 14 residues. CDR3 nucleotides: TGTGCCAGCAGCCAAGCGGGAGGATCGGATACGCAGTATTTT. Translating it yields CASSQAGGSDTQYF.

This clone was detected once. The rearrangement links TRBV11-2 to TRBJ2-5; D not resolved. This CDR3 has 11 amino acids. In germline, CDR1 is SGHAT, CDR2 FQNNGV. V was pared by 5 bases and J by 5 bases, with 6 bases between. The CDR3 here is CASSLRETQYF. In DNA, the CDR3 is TGTGCCAGCAGCCTCCGGGAGACCCAGTACTTC. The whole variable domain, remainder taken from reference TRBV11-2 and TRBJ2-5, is EAGVAQSPRYKIIEKRQSVAFWCNPISGHATLYWYQQILGQGPKLLIQFQNNGVVDDSQLPKDRFSAERLKGVDSTLKIQPAKLEDSAVYLCASSLRETQYFGPGTRLLVL.

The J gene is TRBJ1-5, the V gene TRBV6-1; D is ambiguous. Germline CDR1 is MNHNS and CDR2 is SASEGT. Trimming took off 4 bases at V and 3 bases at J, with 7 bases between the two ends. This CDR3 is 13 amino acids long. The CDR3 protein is CASSVRLNQPQHF. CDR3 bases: TGTGCCAGCAGTGTTCGTCTCAATCAGCCCCAGCATTTT.

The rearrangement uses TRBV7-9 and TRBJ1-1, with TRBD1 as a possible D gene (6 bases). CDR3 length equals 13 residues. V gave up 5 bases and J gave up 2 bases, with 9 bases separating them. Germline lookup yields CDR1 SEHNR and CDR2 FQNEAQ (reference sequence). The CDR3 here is CASSHRENTEAFF. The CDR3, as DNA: TGTGCCAGCAGCCACAGGGAAAACACTGAAGCTTTCTTT.

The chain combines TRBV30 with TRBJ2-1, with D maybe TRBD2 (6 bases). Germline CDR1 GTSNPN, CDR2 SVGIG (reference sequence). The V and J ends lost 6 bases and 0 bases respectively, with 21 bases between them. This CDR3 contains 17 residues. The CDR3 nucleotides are TGTGCCTGCCTAGGGGCGGGGAGAACCTCCTCCTACAATGAGCAGTTCTTC. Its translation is CACLGAGRTSSYNEQFF.

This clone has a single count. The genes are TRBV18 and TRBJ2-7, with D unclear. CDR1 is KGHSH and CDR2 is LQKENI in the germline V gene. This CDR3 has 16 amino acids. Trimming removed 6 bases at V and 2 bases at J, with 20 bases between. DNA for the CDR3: TGTGCCAGCTCGACCATCCCGGGTTCCTCCACCTACGAGCAGTACTTC. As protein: CASSTIPGSSTYEQYF.

The CDR3 region has the DNA TGTGCCTGGCAGAGGGATACCTACAATGAGCAGTTCTTC. It encodes CAWQRDTYNEQFF. The chain has TRBV30 and TRBJ2-1, with D perhaps TRBD2 (5 bases). V dropped 5 bases and J dropped 2 bases, with 10 bases sitting between them. CDR1 is GTSNPN, CDR2 SVGIG, per germline (reference sequence). The CDR3 is 13 residues long. Using reference TRBV30 and TRBJ2-1 for the parts outside the CDR3, the full variable domain is SQTIHQWPATLVQPVGSPLSLECTVEGTSNPNLYWYRQAAGRGLQLLFYSVGIGQISSEVPQNLSASRPQDRQFILSSKKLLLSDSGFYLCAWQRDTYNEQFFGPGTRLTVL.

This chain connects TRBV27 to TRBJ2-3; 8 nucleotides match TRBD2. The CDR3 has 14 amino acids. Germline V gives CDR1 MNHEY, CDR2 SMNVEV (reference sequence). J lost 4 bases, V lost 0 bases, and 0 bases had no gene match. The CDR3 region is CASSLSSGADTQYF. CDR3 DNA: TGTGCCAGCAGTTTATCTAGCGGGGCAGATACGCAGTATTTT.

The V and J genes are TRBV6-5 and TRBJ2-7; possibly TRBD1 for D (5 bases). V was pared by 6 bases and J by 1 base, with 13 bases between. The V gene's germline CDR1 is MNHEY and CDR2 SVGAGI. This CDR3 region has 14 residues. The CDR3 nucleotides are TGTGCCAGCAGCGTAAGACAGACTTCCTACGAGCAGTACTTC. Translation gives CASSVRQTSYEQYF.

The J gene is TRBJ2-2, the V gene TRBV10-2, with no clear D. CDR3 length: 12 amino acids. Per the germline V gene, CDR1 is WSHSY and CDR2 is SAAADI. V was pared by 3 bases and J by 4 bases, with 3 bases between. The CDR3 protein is CASSDLTGELFF. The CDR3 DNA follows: TGCGCCAGCAGTGACCTCACCGGGGAGCTGTTTTTT.

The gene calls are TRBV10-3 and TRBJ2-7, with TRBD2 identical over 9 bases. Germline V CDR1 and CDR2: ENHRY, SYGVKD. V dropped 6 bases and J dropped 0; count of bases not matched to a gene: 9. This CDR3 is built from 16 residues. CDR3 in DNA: TGTGCCATCAGCCTAGCGGGGCGGGATAGCTCCTACGAGCAGTACTTC. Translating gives CAISLAGRDSSYEQYF.

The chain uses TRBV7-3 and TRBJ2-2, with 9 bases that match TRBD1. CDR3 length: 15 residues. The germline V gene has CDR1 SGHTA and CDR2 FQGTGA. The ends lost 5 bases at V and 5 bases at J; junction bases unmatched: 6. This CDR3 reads CASSHAGTGTGELFF. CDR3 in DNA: TGTGCCAGCAGCCACGCCGGGACAGGGACCGGGGAGCTGTTTTTT.

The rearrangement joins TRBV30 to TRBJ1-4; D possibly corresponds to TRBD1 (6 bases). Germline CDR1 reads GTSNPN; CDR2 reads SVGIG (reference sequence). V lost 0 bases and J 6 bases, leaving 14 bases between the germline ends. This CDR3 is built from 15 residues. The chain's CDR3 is CAWSVSWGLDEKLFF. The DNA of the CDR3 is TGTGCCTGGAGTGTATCTTGGGGGCTGGATGAAAAACTGTTTTTT.

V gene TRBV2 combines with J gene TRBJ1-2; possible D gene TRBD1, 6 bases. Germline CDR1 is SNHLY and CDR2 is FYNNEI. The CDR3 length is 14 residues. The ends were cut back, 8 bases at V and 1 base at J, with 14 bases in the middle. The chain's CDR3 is CASVLEQGNYGYTF. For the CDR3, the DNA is TGTGCCAGCGTACTAGAACAGGGTAACTATGGCTACACCTTC.

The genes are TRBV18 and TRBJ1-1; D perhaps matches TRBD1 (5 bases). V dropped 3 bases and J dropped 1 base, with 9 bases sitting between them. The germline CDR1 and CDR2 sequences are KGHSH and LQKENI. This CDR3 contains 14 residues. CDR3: CASSPGLTNTEAFF. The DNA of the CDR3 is TGTGCCAGCTCACCGGGACTCACGAACACTGAAGCTTTCTTT.

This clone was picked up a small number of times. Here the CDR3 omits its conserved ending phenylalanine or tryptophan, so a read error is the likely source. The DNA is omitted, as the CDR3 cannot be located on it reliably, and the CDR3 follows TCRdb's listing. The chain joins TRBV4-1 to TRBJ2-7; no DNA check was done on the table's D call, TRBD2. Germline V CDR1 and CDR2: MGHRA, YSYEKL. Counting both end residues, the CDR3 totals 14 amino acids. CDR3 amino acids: CASSHLMRGLGAVR.

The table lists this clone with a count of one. The CDR3 bases are TGCGCCAGCAGCCAAGGGACAGGGAGTGCAGATACGCAGTATTTT. The encoded protein is CASSQGTGSADTQYF. This chain uses TRBV4-3 with TRBJ2-3; TRBD1 aligns across 8 bases. J lost 4 bases, V lost 1 base, and 4 bases had no gene match. The CDR3 covers 15 residues. CDR1 LGHNA and CDR2 YSLEER come from the germline V gene.